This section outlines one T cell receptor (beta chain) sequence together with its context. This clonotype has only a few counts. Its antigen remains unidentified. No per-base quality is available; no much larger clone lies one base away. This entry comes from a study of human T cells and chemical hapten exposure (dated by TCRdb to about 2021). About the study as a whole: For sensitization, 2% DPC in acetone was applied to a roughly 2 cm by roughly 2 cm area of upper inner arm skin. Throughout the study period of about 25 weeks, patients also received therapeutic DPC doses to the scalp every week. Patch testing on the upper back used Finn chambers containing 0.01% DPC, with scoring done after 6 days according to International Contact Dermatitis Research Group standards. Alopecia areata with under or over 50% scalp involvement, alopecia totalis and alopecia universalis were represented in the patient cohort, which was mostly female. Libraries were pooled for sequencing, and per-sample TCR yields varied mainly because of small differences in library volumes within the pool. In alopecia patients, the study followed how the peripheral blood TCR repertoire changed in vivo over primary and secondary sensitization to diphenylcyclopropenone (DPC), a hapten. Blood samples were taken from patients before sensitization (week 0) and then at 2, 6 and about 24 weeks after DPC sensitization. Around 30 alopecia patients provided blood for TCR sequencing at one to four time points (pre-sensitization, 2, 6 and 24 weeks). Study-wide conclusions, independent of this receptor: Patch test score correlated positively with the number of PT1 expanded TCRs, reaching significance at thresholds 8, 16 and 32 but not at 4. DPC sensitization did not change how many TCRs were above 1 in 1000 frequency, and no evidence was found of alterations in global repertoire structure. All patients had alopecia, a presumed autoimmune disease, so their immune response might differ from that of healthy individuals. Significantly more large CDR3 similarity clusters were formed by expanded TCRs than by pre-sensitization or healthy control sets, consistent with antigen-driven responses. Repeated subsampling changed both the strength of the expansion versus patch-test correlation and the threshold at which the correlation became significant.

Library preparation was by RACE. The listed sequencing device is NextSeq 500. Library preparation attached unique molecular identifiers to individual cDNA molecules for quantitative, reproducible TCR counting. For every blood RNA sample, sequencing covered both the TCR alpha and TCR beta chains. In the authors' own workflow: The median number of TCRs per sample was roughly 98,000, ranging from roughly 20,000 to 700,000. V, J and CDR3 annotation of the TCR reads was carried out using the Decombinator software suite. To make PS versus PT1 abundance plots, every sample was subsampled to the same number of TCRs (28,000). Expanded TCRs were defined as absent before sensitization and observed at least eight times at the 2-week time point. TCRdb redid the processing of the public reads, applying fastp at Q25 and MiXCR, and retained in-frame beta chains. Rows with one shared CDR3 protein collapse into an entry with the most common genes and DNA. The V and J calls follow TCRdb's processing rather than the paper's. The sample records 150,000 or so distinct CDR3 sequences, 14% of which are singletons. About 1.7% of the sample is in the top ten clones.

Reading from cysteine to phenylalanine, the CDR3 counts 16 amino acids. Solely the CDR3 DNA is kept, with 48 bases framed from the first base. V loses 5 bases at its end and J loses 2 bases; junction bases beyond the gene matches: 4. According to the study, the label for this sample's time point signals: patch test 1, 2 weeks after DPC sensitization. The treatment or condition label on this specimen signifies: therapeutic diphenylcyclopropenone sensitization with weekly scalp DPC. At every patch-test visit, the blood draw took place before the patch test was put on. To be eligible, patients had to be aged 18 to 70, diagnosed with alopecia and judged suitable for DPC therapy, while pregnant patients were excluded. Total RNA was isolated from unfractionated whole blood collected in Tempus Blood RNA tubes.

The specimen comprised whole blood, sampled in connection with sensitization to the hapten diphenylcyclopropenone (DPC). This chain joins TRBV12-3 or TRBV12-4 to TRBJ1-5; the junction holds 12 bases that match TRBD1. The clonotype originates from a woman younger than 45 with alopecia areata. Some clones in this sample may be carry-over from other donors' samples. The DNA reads TGTGCCAGCAGTCGGGACAGGGGGCCGGGCAATCAGCCCCAGCATTTT. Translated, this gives CASSRDRGPGNQPQHF.